The T cell receptor beta chain described here comes from a study of blood T cell repertoires in COVID-19. Study context: The United States, Italy and Spain supplied acute and convalescent COVID-19 samples.

Trimming removed 3 bases from V and 5 bases from J, with 16 bases in between. The CDR3 has 15 amino acids. Per the germline V gene, CDR1 is LNHDA and CDR2 is SQIVND (reference sequence). In the study's own analysis: Estimated nucleated cell counts came from reference gene primer amplification. Measured with immunoSEQ multiplex PCR; TCRdb has only the in-frame clones, and not every one. The V and J calls and clone size come from that table; D and trimming were worked out from the DNA. The table includes under 450,000 clones, over 80% detected once. Donors of Cohort 3 who recovered were those that had two negative PCRs, clearance, or symptom resolution.

The rearrangement links TRBV19 to TRBJ1-1; D uncertain. The sequence derives from a woman aged 45 to 65 who had recovered from COVID-19. Sequencing was performed on PBMCs or T cells enriched from blood (not recorded which). This CDR3 reads CASSISGPGRTEAFF. Written as DNA, the CDR3 is TGTGCCAGTAGTATTAGTGGTCCCGGGAGAACTGAAGCTTTCTTT.